Each of the 3 T cell receptor beta chains below was sequenced from the same sample in a study of control samples from healthy donors and cancer patients. The table came from immunoSEQ multiplex PCR; TCRdb's copy has only in-frame clones and leaves some out. The profile shows about 44,000 clones, roughly 65% of them singletons. The sequenced sample was formalin-fixed, paraffin-embedded tissue. The receptors come from a male donor with melanoma.

This chain links TRBV9 with TRBJ1-1; unclear D gene. The V gene's germline CDR1 is SGDLS and CDR2 YYNGEE. V lost 0 bases and J 4 bases, leaving 10 bases between the germline ends. The CDR3 has 14 amino acids. CDR3 in DNA: TGTGCCAGCAGCGTAGGTTTAGGGCGCACTGAAGCTTTCTTT. Its protein product is CASSVGLGRTEAFF.

The rearrangement links TRBV27 to TRBJ2-2; 11 nucleotides align to TRBD1. The CDR3 runs to 16 residues. Germline V gene data show CDR1 as MNHEY and CDR2 as SMNVEV (reference sequence). V lost 3 bases to trimming and J lost 7 bases; unmatched junction nucleotides: 7. The CDR3: CASSFGTGGFSGELFF. The CDR3 DNA follows: TGTGCCAGCAGTTTTGGGACAGGGGGGTTCAGCGGGGAGCTGTTTTTT.

This clone was counted a single time. The junction shows a germline mismatch at one end, possibly a read error. The chain recombines TRBV24-1 with TRBJ2-2; tentatively, D is TRBD2 (5 bases). The CDR3 spans 17 residues. Germline CDR1 and CDR2: KGHDR and SFDVKD. The CDR3 here is CATSNLEADTNTGELFF. The CDR3 DNA is TGTGCCACCAGTAATTTGGAGGCAGACACGAACACCGGGGAGCTGTTTTTT.